These T cell receptor beta chains were read from a single sample in a study of vaccination effects on CD4 cells after COVID-19. Their cognate antigens are unknown. Assay: immunoSEQ multiplex PCR; the TCRdb copy retains only in-frame clones and omits some. The sample shows around 47,000 clones, roughly 75% of them seen only once. Sequenced material: CD4+ T cells from PBMCs cultured with a peptide pool, taken before COVID-19 vaccination. These receptors were obtained from a human donor who had a prior SARS-CoV-2 infection. The conserved cysteine and the conserved F or W are not part of the CDR3 here. D genes are given only for firm matches. For some rows the clone size is stated as once, few or many, or as a class when expanded; others skip it.

size: NA
D: NA
V: TRBV24-1
CDR3: ATSDQYRAQQY

size: NA
D: TRBD1
V: TRBV24-1
CDR3: ATSDDRGETQY

size: NA
D: NA
V: TRBV6-1
CDR3: ASSELRLAQY

size: NA
D: TRBD2
V: TRBV9
CDR3: ASSVYSGSGVTQY

size: NA
D: NA
V: TRBV3-1/TRBV3-2
CDR3: ASSQSYEQY

size: NA
D: NA
V: TRBV4-2
CDR3: ASSQEDTHNQPQH

size: NA
D: TRBD2
V: TRBV9
CDR3: ASSVAPDTGLAGQETQY

size: NA
D: NA
V: TRBV7-9
CDR3: ASSLEGRGSPLH

size: NA
D: NA
V: TRBV7-2
CDR3: ASSLEGGLISSYEQY

size: NA
D: NA
V: TRBV18
CDR3: ASSTATDTQY

size: once
D: TRBD1
V: TRBV6-5
CDR3: ASSSRGRGTEAF

size: NA
D: TRBD2
V: TRBV5-4
CDR3: ASSWGGRDSYNEQF

size: few
D: TRBD1
V: TRBV10-1
CDR3: ARQSTGGHYGYT

size: NA
D: NA
V: TRBV24-1
CDR3: ATSDTPGAGRTDTQY

size: once
D: NA
V: TRBV24-1
CDR3: ATSDSQGWDYGYT

size: NA
D: NA
V: TRBV5-1
CDR3: ASSLVRASSYNEQF

size: NA
D: NA
V: TRBV18
CDR3: ASSQNWGGPDEKLF

size: few
D: TRBD2
V: TRBV5-4
CDR3: ASRSGGADGGELF

size: NA
D: NA
V: TRBV30
CDR3: AWSDLTDTQY

size: NA
D: NA
V: TRBV7-2
CDR3: ASKQGGPQETQY

size: NA
D: TRBD2
V: TRBV27
CDR3: ASSLSGSSYEQY

size: NA
D: TRBD1
V: TRBV11-1
CDR3: ASRPNRGLGTGELF

size: NA
D: TRBD2
V: TRBV6-4
CDR3: ASRGSSGRETQY

size: NA
D: TRBD1
V: TRBV3-1/TRBV3-2
CDR3: ASSDRGWGAQF

size: NA
D: TRBD1
V: TRBV29-1
CDR3: SGRQGINEKLF

size: NA
D: NA
V: TRBV18
CDR3: ASSPIIPGELF

size: NA
D: NA
V: TRBV3-1/TRBV3-2
CDR3: ASSQVGRGTEAF

size: NA
D: TRBD2
V: TRBV7-9
CDR3: ASSSSGGGSEQY

size: NA
D: TRBD2
V: TRBV7-2
CDR3: ASSSGLAVGEQY

size: once
D: NA
V: TRBV4-1
CDR3: ASSQDLARTTTQY

size: NA
D: NA
V: TRBV5-1
CDR3: ASSLSGGSYEQY

size: few
D: NA
V: TRBV5-4
CDR3: ASSRRGRGGDEQF

size: once
D: TRBD2
V: TRBV5-1
CDR3: ASSLGIEASGNEQF

size: NA
D: NA
V: TRBV4-1
CDR3: ASSQGPLGRSVSDTQY

size: NA
D: TRBD2
V: TRBV2
CDR3: ASSGLAGVAYNEQF

size: NA
D: NA
V: TRBV6-5
CDR3: ASTRGPPAEQY

size: NA
D: NA
V: TRBV7-9
CDR3: ASSLVADTEAF

size: NA
D: NA
V: TRBV30
CDR3: AWSDPGSEQF

size: few
D: NA
V: TRBV5-6
CDR3: ASSLVTDGYT

size: NA
D: NA
V: TRBV11-2
CDR3: ASSPAGTVTYEQY

size: few
D: NA
V: TRBV24-1
CDR3: ATSDLPTSPSTDTQY

size: NA
D: NA
V: TRBV5-4
CDR3: ASSLEGAYGYT

size: NA
D: NA
V: TRBV28
CDR3: ASSLVAGDPYGYT

size: NA
D: NA
V: TRBV21-1
CDR3: ASGDSDLISSYEQY

size: few
D: TRBD2
V: TRBV11-3
CDR3: ASSLTSGSYEQY

size: NA
D: TRBD1
V: TRBV24-1
CDR3: ATSDWSGQTSINEQF

size: once
D: TRBD1
V: TRBV5-6
CDR3: ASSLDRGIYEQY

size: NA
D: TRBD1
V: TRBV9
CDR3: ASSVDGQGTGELF

size: NA
D: NA
V: TRBV7-9
CDR3: ASSPLVSDTQY

size: NA
D: NA
V: TRBV6-5
CDR3: ASSYRRGTPTGELF

size: NA
D: NA
V: TRBV5-5
CDR3: ASSPRVRGNEKLF

size: NA
D: NA
V: TRBV29-1
CDR3: SVRPGSYNEQF

size: NA
D: NA
V: TRBV5-1
CDR3: ASSFQETQY

size: NA
D: NA
V: TRBV9
CDR3: ASSPGWGDRYNEQF

size: NA
D: TRBD2
V: TRBV2
CDR3: ASSGGSGLAGYEQY

size: NA
D: NA
V: TRBV9
CDR3: ASSVATRWNEQF

size: NA
D: NA
V: TRBV7-7
CDR3: ASSLGPGMYQETQY

size: NA
D: NA
V: TRBV19
CDR3: ASTPGLGARQPQH

size: NA
D: TRBD2
V: TRBV10-3
CDR3: AIRTSGSSTDTQY

size: once
D: TRBD1
V: TRBV6-2/TRBV6-3
CDR3: ASSYSPTGVVTYEQY